These 11 T cell receptor beta chains were all obtained from the same sample, sequenced in a study of cytomegalovirus exposure and HLA in healthy donors. PCR used 60 Vbeta primers and 13 Jbeta primers. The repertoire was sequenced with immunoSEQ multiplex PCR; TCRdb's copy has only in-frame clones and lacks some. The table lists about 98,000 clones, about 81% of them singletons, with about 1.5% in the top ten. Specimen: PBMCs. Receptor source: a man aged 35 to 55 in good health and CMV-seronegative.

A few counts support this clone. V and J are TRBV15 and TRBJ1-2; the match to TRBD1 covers 9 bases. V shed 1 base and J 12 bases; nucleotides not matched to a gene: 9. The V gene's germline CDR1 is LNHNV and CDR2 YYDKDF (reference sequence). CDR3 length: 14 amino acids. The CDR3 DNA reads as TGTGCCACCAGCAGAGCCCTCGGGACAGGGACGCACACCTTC. It codes for CATSRALGTGTHTF.

This sequence joins TRBV30 and TRBJ1-4, with a possible D match to TRBD1 (5 bases). The CDR3 length is 14 residues. V was trimmed by 8 bases and J by 6 bases, leaving 19 bases between them. CDR1 GTSNPN and CDR2 SVGIG come from the germline V gene (reference sequence). CDR3 nucleotide sequence: TGTGCCAGCCAACCCGGGACTTCGCATGAAAAACTGTTTTTT. Translation gives CASQPGTSHEKLFF.

The V gene is TRBV10-3, the J gene TRBJ2-7; possible D gene TRBD1, 6 bases. Germline V gene data show CDR1 as ENHRY and CDR2 as SYGVKD. Trimming stripped 3 bases from V and 3 bases from J, with 9 bases between. The CDR3 contains 13 residues. The CDR3 loop reads CAISDLDSYEQYF. In nucleotides, the CDR3 is TGTGCCATCAGTGATTTGGACAGCTACGAGCAGTACTTC.

J is TRBJ2-3 and V is TRBV7-2; TRBD2 agrees at 9 bases. Germline CDR1 reads SGHTA; CDR2 reads FQGNSA. The CDR3 totals 15 residues. Trimming removed 1 base from V and 4 bases from J; junction bases left unmatched: 3. The CDR3 nucleotides read TGTGCCAGCAGCTTAGAGGCGGGGGGGGCAGATACGCAGTATTTT. It encodes CASSLEAGGADTQYF.

The J gene is TRBJ2-7, the V gene TRBV5-8; TRBD1 matches at 7 bases. Per the germline V gene, CDR1 is SGHTS and CDR2 is YDEGEE. The junction had 8 bases not matched to a gene; V was cut back by 3 bases and J by 2 bases. The CDR3 consists of 15 residues. This CDR3 is CASSYRTGETYEQYF. CDR3 DNA: TGTGCCAGCAGCTACCGGACAGGTGAAACCTACGAGCAGTACTTC.

This chain links TRBV9 with TRBJ2-2; TRBD1 is a possible D gene (5 bases). The CDR3 runs to 15 residues. The germline CDR1 and CDR2 sequences are SGDLS and YYNGEE. With 4 bases removed from V and 5 bases from J, the gap between germline ends came to 15 bases. CDR3 DNA sequence: TGTGCCAGCAGCTCACCAGGGCCGAGGACCGGGGAGCTGTTTTTT. Residues: CASSSPGPRTGELFF.

Only a few counts were recorded for this clone. This rearrangement joins TRBV18 to TRBJ2-5; D might be TRBD1 (6 bases). The V end was cut by 2 bases, the J end by 1 base, with 8 bases between. Germline V lookup: CDR1 KGHSH, CDR2 LQKENI. This CDR3 is built from 14 residues. CDR3 in DNA: TGTGCCAGCTCACCAAGACAGGCCCAAGAGACCCAGTACTTC. Amino acid sequence: CASSPRQAQETQYF.

The gene calls are TRBV19 and TRBJ1-6; no reliable D call. CDR3 length: 16 amino acids. Trimming took 3 bases from V and 0 from J, leaving 9 bases between them. Germline-derived CDR1 and CDR2 are LNHDA and SQIVND (reference sequence). The CDR3 sequence: CASSMGRSSYNSPLHF. In DNA form, the CDR3 reads TGTGCCAGTAGTATGGGCAGAAGCTCCTATAATTCACCCCTCCACTTT.

The chain recombines TRBV18 with TRBJ2-1, with 7 positions matching TRBD1. V was pared by 3 bases and J by 6 bases, with 8 bases of the junction left unmatched. CDR3 length: 15 residues. Per germline, CDR1 KGHSH and CDR2 LQKENI. CDR3 residues: CASSPEQTGSNEQFF. CDR3 DNA sequence: TGTGCCAGCTCACCTGAACAGACAGGGTCCAATGAGCAGTTCTTC.

The chain combines TRBV13 with TRBJ1-1, with no clear D. V was shortened by 7 bases and J by 0 bases, with 9 bases between the two germline ends. CDR3 length equals 13 residues. Looked up from germline, CDR1 is PRHDT and CDR2 is FYEKMQ (reference sequence). The CDR3 reads CASTLPMNTEAFF. The CDR3 nucleotides are TGTGCCAGCACCCTCCCTATGAACACTGAAGCTTTCTTT.

This clone was recorded only once. V gene TRBV7-9 combines with J gene TRBJ2-7; TRBD2 matches at 11 bases. Germline V CDR1 and CDR2: SEHNR, FQNEAQ (reference sequence). The CDR3 extends over 15 amino acids. The trim removed 3 bases at V and 3 bases at J, leaving 4 bases unmatched. The CDR3 is CASSFSGGDLYEQYF. CDR3 nucleotide sequence: TGTGCCAGCAGCTTTAGCGGGGGGGACCTCTACGAGCAGTACTTC.